These 2 T cell receptor beta chains were all obtained from the same sample, sequenced in a study of shared clonotypes between healthy human individuals. Assay: immunoSEQ multiplex PCR; the TCRdb copy retains only in-frame clones and omits some. The sample has about a million clones; over 60% are singletons. Sequenced material: memory CD4+ T cells sorted from blood. Subset described: CD45RA-negative fraction. These receptors were obtained from a man aged 18 to 29 in good health.

This chain links TRBV21-1 with TRBJ1-1. TRBV21-1 counts as a pseudogene. This CDR3 comprises 16 residues. The CDR3 bases are TGTGCCAGCAGCAAAGTTAGGCAGGGAGGGAACACTGAAGCTTTCTTT. Translated, it gives CASSKVRQGGNTEAFF.

This sequence joins TRBV6-5 and TRBJ2-7; D possibly uses TRBD1 or TRBD2 (6 bases each). CDR1 and CDR2 from the germline V gene are MNHEY and SVGAGI. This CDR3 spans 15 amino acids. V was trimmed by 0 bases and J by 0 bases, leaving 9 bases between them. This chain's CDR3 is CASSYSSGASYEQYF. Written as DNA, the CDR3 is TGTGCCAGCAGTTACTCGTCGGGGGCCTCCTACGAGCAGTACTTC.